Sequencing of this T cell receptor (beta chain) was carried out in a study of blood T cell repertoires in COVID-19. Across the whole study: Researchers got acute and convalescent COVID-19 samples from the United States, Italy and Spain.

Sequenced by immunoSEQ multiplex PCR; TCRdb stores in-frame clones only, minus some. The table records 250,000 to 300,000 clones, roughly 88% of them present only once. This clone was found once. The germline V and J ends were trimmed by 5 bases and 1 base, with 12 bases remaining between them. The CDR3 is 14 amino acids. Germline values: CDR1 SGHDT, CDR2 YYEEEE. This sequence was found in a woman in her 70s with COVID-19, enrolled during active disease. V gene TRBV5-6 combines with J gene TRBJ1-1; D gene uncertain. The sequenced sample consisted of peripheral blood. Here the CDR3 reads CASRMAGRNTEAFF. In nucleotides, the CDR3 is TGTGCCAGCAGGATGGCAGGAAGGAACACTGAAGCTTTCTTT.